A single T cell receptor beta chain is shown here with its context. The antigen is undetermined. TCRdb reanalysed the 5' RACE reads using MiXCR and keeps one entry per CDR3 protein. In the table there are 600,000 to 850,000 distinct CDR3 sequences, about 18% of which are singletons. This sample is drawn from a study of identical twins. Study results and caveats: High-abundance cord blood beta clonotypes had fewer insertions; memory repertoires showed none. Beta out-of-frame sequences showed weaker excess twin sharing.

CDR3 length: 13 residues. The germline V and J ends were trimmed by 7 bases and 8 bases, with 15 bases remaining between them. Looked up from germline, CDR1 is SGHTA and CDR2 is FQGTGA. The same data also contributed to another study, on T cells expressing NK-cell markers. That paper adds: Eight donors were sequenced, of whom seven were HCMV-seropositive, while the remaining one was HCMV-seronegative.

The gene calls are TRBV7-3 and TRBJ2-1; D uncertain. The sequenced sample consisted of PBMCs. The sequence derives from a young woman in good health. This CDR3 reads CASTSASGYEQFF. The CDR3 DNA is TGTGCCAGCACCTCGGCCTCCGGGTATGAGCAGTTCTTC.